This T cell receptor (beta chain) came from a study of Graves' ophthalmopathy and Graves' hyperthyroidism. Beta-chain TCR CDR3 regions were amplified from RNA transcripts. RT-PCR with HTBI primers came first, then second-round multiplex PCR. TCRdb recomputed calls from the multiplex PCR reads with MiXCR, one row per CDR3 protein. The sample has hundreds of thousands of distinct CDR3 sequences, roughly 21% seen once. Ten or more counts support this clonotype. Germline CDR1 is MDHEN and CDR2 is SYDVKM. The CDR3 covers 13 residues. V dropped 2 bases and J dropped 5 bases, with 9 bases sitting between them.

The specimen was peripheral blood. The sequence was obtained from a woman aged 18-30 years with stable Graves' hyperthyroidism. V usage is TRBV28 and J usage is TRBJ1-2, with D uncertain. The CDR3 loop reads CASSLAVLYGYTF. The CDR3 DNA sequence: TGTGCCAGCAGTTTAGCGGTTCTATATGGCTACACCTTC.